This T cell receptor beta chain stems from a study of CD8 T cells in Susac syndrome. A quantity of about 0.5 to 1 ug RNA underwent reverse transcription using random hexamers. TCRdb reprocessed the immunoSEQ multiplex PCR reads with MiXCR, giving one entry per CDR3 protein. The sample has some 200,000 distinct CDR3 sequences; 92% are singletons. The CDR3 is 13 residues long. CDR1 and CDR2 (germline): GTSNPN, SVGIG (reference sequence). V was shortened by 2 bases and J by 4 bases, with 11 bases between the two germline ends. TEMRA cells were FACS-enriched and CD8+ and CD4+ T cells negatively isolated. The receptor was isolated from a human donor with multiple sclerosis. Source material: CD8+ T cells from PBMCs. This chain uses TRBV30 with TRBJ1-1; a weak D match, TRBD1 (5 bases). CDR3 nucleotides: TGTGCCTGGAGTCCCACCGGGGGCACTGAAGCTTTCTTT. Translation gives CAWSPTGGTEAFF.